This TCR beta chain stems from a study of T cells after yellow fever vaccination. This CDR3 is built from 13 residues. Trimming shortened V by 7 bases and J by 4 bases, and 13 bases separated the two germline ends. Germline assignment: CDR1 MDHEN and CDR2 SYDVKM. This clonotype was detected only a few times. Antigen specificity is unknown. General study findings and limits: Weaker in magnitude, the secondary response showed a faster peak on day 5 versus 15. Contamination of FACS-sorted repertoires by abundant clonotypes from the bulk population could occur.

5'RACE template switching added a universal primer site and UMIs to TCR cDNA. TCRdb redid the calling of the 5' RACE reads with MiXCR, one entry per CDR3 protein. The table lists approximately 330,000 distinct CDR3 sequences, 9.5% to 15% of them singletons. The material sequenced was CD4+ T cells sorted from PBMCs, taken 15 days after the yellow fever booster vaccination. This sequence originates from a man younger than 35 who received the YFV17D yellow fever vaccine. The chain has TRBV28 and TRBJ2-5, with a possible D match to TRBD2 (5 bases). The CDR3 sequence is CASTYGVSETQYF. The CDR3 DNA sequence: TGTGCCAGCACTTACGGGGTGTCAGAGACCCAGTACTTC.